These 4 T cell receptor beta chains came from one sample sequenced in a study of yellow fever vaccine responses in identical twins listed by TCRdb under 2018. The library was obtained by RT-PCR. The data were produced on an Illumina HiSeq 2500. TCRdb itself trimmed the public reads at Q25 with fastp, ran MiXCR and retained productive beta chains. Rows merge per CDR3 protein into single entries with the most common DNA and genes. In all, the sample holds some 1,300 distinct CDR3 sequences, and 80% to 90% of those were seen once. The ten biggest clones cover more than 20% of the sample. Material: T cells from blood (PBMCs), unsorted or a sorted subset (not recorded which), obtained before or after yellow fever vaccination (not recorded which). The receptors were sampled from a female donor who received the yellow fever vaccine.

This clonotype was seen once. The J gene is TRBJ2-7, the V gene TRBV4-1; D is ambiguous. The CDR3 is 14 residues long. The V end was cut by 1 base, the J end by 5 bases, with 12 bases between. Germline loops: CDR1 MGHRA, CDR2 YSYEKL. CDR3 sequence (DNA): TGCGCCAGCAGCCAAGTCTTCGGTTCTGACGAGCAGTACTTC. Amino acid sequence: CASSQVFGSDEQYF.

The chain couples TRBV5-8 to TRBJ2-3; possibly TRBD2 for D (5 bases). The V gene's germline CDR1 is SGHTS and CDR2 YDEGEE. CDR3 size: 14 residues. Trimming took 5 bases from V and 4 from J, leaving 14 bases between them. The chain's CDR3 is CASSFGEPADTQYF. The CDR3 nucleotides read TGTGCCAGCAGTTTTGGGGAGCCGGCAGATACGCAGTATTTT.

This clonotype has more than one count but fewer than ten. The CDR3 region is CASGTGSYNEQFF. CDR3 DNA: TGTGCCAGCGGGACGGGCTCCTACAATGAGCAGTTCTTC. V is TRBV11-1 and J is TRBJ2-1; either TRBD1 or TRBD2 may fit D (5 bases each). The CDR3 loop spans 13 amino acids. Trimming shortened V by 8 bases and J by 0 bases, and 8 bases separated the two germline ends. In germline, CDR1 is SGHAT, CDR2 FQDESV (reference sequence).

CDR3 sequence: CASAGASGGNNEQFF. The CDR3 DNA sequence: TGTGCCAGCGCTGGGGCCTCTGGAGGGAACAATGAGCAGTTCTTC. The rearrangement uses TRBV7-3 and TRBJ2-1, with a possible D match to TRBD2 (6 bases). Per the germline V gene, CDR1 is SGHTA and CDR2 is FQGTGA. Trimming took 8 bases from V and 5 from J, leaving 19 bases between them. The CDR3 runs to 15 residues.